Presented here are 7 T cell receptor beta chains from one specimen sequenced in a study of blood T cells in healthy people across ages. Primed by a sample-barcoded 5' primer and a J-beta primer mix, a second PCR proceeded for 7 to 11 cycles. Via MiXCR, TCRdb re-called the 5' RACE reads, giving one row per CDR3 protein. The data show about 700,000 distinct CDR3 sequences, 32% seen once. What was sequenced was blood. The receptors here all came from a woman older than 75 in good health.

This clonotype has at least ten counts. The chain combines TRBV5-1 with TRBJ2-3, with TRBD2 matching over 13 bases. This CDR3 comprises 17 residues. Losses at the gene ends were 4 bases for V and 2 bases for J; bases not matched to a gene: 7. In germline, CDR1 is SGHRS, CDR2 YFSETQ. The CDR3 here is CASSPGLAGASTDTQYF. The CDR3 DNA is TGCGCCAGCAGCCCCGGACTAGCGGGGGCTTCCACAGATACGCAGTATTTT.

This clonotype has ten or more counts. The chain carries TRBV6-1 and TRBJ2-7; D is unclear. Germline V gene sequence: CDR1 MNHNS, CDR2 SASEGT. This CDR3 comprises 12 residues. V lost 6 bases and J 4 bases, leaving 10 bases between the germline ends. CDR3 DNA sequence: TGTGCCAGCAGCGTCAGCCAGTACGAGCAGTACTTC. This translates into CASSVSQYEQYF.

To note about this clonotype: Just one base apart from a much larger clone, this may be a read error. The chain couples TRBV30 to TRBJ2-5; D call uncertain. Looked up from germline, CDR1 is GTSNPN and CDR2 is SVGIG (reference sequence). Trimming shortened V by 2 bases and J by 4 bases, and 11 bases separated the two germline ends. The CDR3 has 13 amino acids. The CDR3 loop is CAWSKSYRETQYF. The CDR3 DNA follows: TGTGCCTGGAGTAAGAGCTACCGAGAGACCCAGTACTTC.

This clonotype has a count of ten or more. This chain uses TRBV24-1 with TRBJ2-3; no clear D gene. Germline V gives CDR1 KGHDR, CDR2 SFDVKD. The CDR3 length is 14 residues. Trimming shortened V by 5 bases and J by 1 base, and 9 bases separated the two germline ends. The CDR3 nucleotides are TGTGCCACCAGTGGTAACGACGGCACAGATACGCAGTATTTT. This codes for CATSGNDGTDTQYF.

In DNA form, the CDR3 reads TGTGCCAGCAGACCGCGGAGCGGGAGTTCCAAAGAGACCCAGTACTTC. Protein: CASRPRSGSSKETQYF. This chain connects TRBV2 to TRBJ2-7, with 8 bases that match TRBD2. The tail of the sequence fits TRBJ2-5 better, so the J call may be wrong. This CDR3 has 16 amino acids. Per germline, CDR1 SNHLY and CDR2 FYNNEI.

The rearrangement links TRBV5-1 to TRBJ1-6; D is undetermined. Germline values: CDR1 SGHRS, CDR2 YFSETQ. V was cut by 0 bases and J by 2 bases, with 15 bases left in between. CDR3 length: 18 amino acids. CDR3 region: CASSLDYGETTYNSPLHF. The DNA of the CDR3 is TGCGCCAGCAGCTTGGATTATGGGGAAACGACCTATAATTCACCCCTCCACTTT.

Comments on this clonotype: A much larger clone lies one base from this, so it may be a read error. CDR3 sequence reads: CGSSLASQGVDGYTF. The CDR3 DNA reads TGTGGCAGCAGCTTAGCGTCACAGGGGGTTGATGGCTACACCTTC. The V gene is TRBV7-2, the J gene TRBJ1-2; TRBD1 matches 8 bases. The CDR3 consists of 15 residues. Per germline, CDR1 SGHTA and CDR2 FQGNSA.